The 8 T cell receptor beta chains presented below share a single source sample, sequenced in a study of T cells after yellow fever vaccination. TCRdb reprocessed the 5' RACE reads with MiXCR, giving one entry per CDR3 protein. The sample carries around 300,000 distinct CDR3 sequences, over 3.5% recorded once. The material was PBMCs, obtained 15 days after the yellow fever booster vaccination. The receptors come from a young man who received the YFV17D yellow fever vaccine.

The chain combines TRBV20-1 with TRBJ1-5; the match to TRBD1 covers 9 bases. CDR3 length equals 15 residues. The germline V gene has CDR1 DFQATT and CDR2 SNEGSKA (reference sequence). V was clipped by 6 bases and J by 6 bases; unmatched bases: 12. The CDR3 DNA reads as TGCAGTGCAGGGGGACCGGACAGGGGAACTCAGCCCCAGCATTTT. Translating gives CSAGGPDRGTQPQHF.

This clonotype has at least ten counts. The chain has TRBV11-2 and TRBJ2-1; 7 bases align to TRBD2. Germline assignment: CDR1 SGHAT and CDR2 FQNNGV. This CDR3 comprises 15 residues. Unmatched junction bases numbered 1, after V lost 0 bases and J lost 2 bases. As DNA, the CDR3 is TGTGCCAGCAGCTTAGATGGGGGGGCCTACAATGAGCAGTTCTTC. Protein product: CASSLDGGAYNEQFF.

This clonotype was counted at least ten times. V and J are TRBV4-1 and TRBJ1-2; 8 bases line up with TRBD1. Germline assignment: CDR1 MGHRA and CDR2 YSYEKL. V dropped 4 bases and J dropped 2; count of bases not matched to a gene: 6. The CDR3 totals 15 residues. This CDR3 reads CASSPKDRANYGYTF. The CDR3 DNA sequence: TGCGCCAGCAGCCCCAAGGACAGGGCGAACTATGGCTACACCTTC.

This clonotype occurred a few times. The chain combines TRBV5-5 with TRBJ2-3; D gene ambiguous. CDR1 is SGHKS and CDR2 is YYEKEE in the germline V gene (reference sequence). The CDR3 runs 14 residues. Trimming cost V 6 bases and J 5 bases, with 16 bases left between them. The CDR3 sequence: CASTSDLSVDTQYF. The CDR3 nucleotides read TGTGCCAGCACCTCAGACCTCTCTGTAGATACGCAGTATTTT.

The sample holds a few counts of this clonotype. The chain employs TRBV20-1 and TRBJ2-7, with D uncertain. The CDR3 contains 11 residues. V lost 4 bases and J 3 bases, leaving 7 bases between the germline ends. Looked up from germline, CDR1 is DFQATT and CDR2 is SNEGSKA (reference sequence). This CDR3 reads CSATGNYEQYF. The CDR3 region has the DNA TGCAGTGCTACAGGAAACTACGAGCAGTACTTC.

The rearrangement joins TRBV20-1 to TRBJ1-1, with unresolved D. CDR3 length: 12 amino acids. Deletions cut 2 bases from V and 2 bases from J, with 6 bases between. Germline CDR1 reads DFQATT; CDR2 reads SNEGSKA (reference sequence). The CDR3: CSARFRNTEAFF. CDR3 sequence (DNA): TGCAGTGCTAGATTTCGAAACACTGAAGCTTTCTTT.

This clonotype was seen at least ten times. The chain is built from TRBV18 and TRBJ2-7; 8 bases match TRBD1. Trimming took 1 base from V and 4 from J; bases not matched to a gene: 3. This CDR3 comprises 14 residues. Germline values: CDR1 KGHSH, CDR2 LQKENI. CDR3 protein: CASSPRDRTYEQYV. CDR3 sequence (DNA): TGTGCCAGCTCACCACGGGACAGGACTTACGAGCAGTACGTC.

The sample holds a few counts of this clonotype. The rearrangement links TRBV25-1 to TRBJ2-3; D is perhaps TRBD1 or TRBD2 (5 bases each). Germline assignment: CDR1 MGHDK and CDR2 SYGVNS. The CDR3 sequence is 15 residues long. The germline V and J ends were trimmed by 10 bases and 0 bases, with 17 bases remaining between them. For the CDR3, the DNA is TGTGCCACCACGAGGGGCCACTTTAGCACAGATACGCAGTATTTT. Residues: CATTRGHFSTDTQYF.